This TCR beta chain was sequenced during a study of T cells in Graves' hyperthyroidism and ophthalmopathy. Study-wide background: Peripheral blood was obtained at initial diagnosis, preceding any treatment.

Germline lookup yields CDR1 SQVTM and CDR2 ANQGSEA. Trimming pared 7 bases from V and 0 bases from J, leaving 9 bases between. The CDR3 consists of 13 residues. This clonotype has only one observation. RNA transcripts yielded amplified TCR beta CDR3 regions. During a first-round RT-PCR of the TCR CDR3, the HTBI primer set was used. TCRdb recomputed calls from the multiplex PCR reads with MiXCR, one row per CDR3 protein. The sample has some 500,000 distinct CDR3 sequences, approximately 15% seen once. Specimen: blood. The V call is TRBV29-1, the J call TRBJ2-2; tentatively, D is TRBD2 (5 bases). The sequence came from a young woman with Graves' hyperthyroidism. The CDR3: CSAAETNTGELFF. For the CDR3, the DNA is TGCAGCGCAGCGGAAACGAACACCGGGGAGCTGTTTTTT.